The rows below give T cell receptor beta chains drawn from one sample of a study of blood T cells in healthy people across ages. A single record per CDR3 protein comes from TCRdb applying MiXCR to the 5' RACE reads. The sample has over 950,000 distinct CDR3 sequences, roughly 51% seen once. The sample consisted of blood. These receptors were collected from an older woman in good health. The CDR3 runs from the conserved cysteine through the conserved F or W. Each record gives: CDR3 DNA, CDR3 protein, J gene, D gene, V gene, clone size. D genes are given only for firm matches. Clone size appears in some rows only: once, few, many, or a class for an expanded clone.

CDR3nt: TGCGCCAGCAGCCAAGATCTTGGCAGGGGGCAGAACGAGCAGTACTTC; CDR3aa: CASSQDLGRGQNEQYF; j_gene: TRBJ2-7; d_gene: TRBD1; v_gene: TRBV4-1; abundance: -
CDR3nt: TGTGCCACAAGGCCAGGGAAAGGTACAAACACTGAAGCTTTCTTT; CDR3aa: CATRPGKGTNTEAFF; j_gene: TRBJ1-1; d_gene: -; v_gene: TRBV3-1; abundance: -
CDR3nt: TGTGCCAGCAGCCAAGGAAGGGCGGGAGAGAGACCCTACGAGCAGTACTTC; CDR3aa: CASSQGRAGERPYEQYF; j_gene: TRBJ2-7; d_gene: TRBD2; v_gene: TRBV7-2; abundance: -
CDR3nt: TGTGCCAGCAGTTTATGGCGGAGAGGGAATGAGCAGTTCTTC; CDR3aa: CASSLWRRGNEQFF; j_gene: TRBJ2-1; d_gene: -; v_gene: TRBV27; abundance: -
CDR3nt: TGCAGTGCCGGGGGGGGACTAGCGGGATACGAGCAGTACTTC; CDR3aa: CSAGGGLAGYEQYF; j_gene: TRBJ2-7; d_gene: TRBD2; v_gene: TRBV20-1; abundance: -
CDR3nt: TGCGCCAGCAGCCAAGATGCGGCTACGAGCTCCTACGAGCAGTACTTC; CDR3aa: CASSQDAATSSYEQYF; j_gene: TRBJ2-7; d_gene: -; v_gene: TRBV4-1; abundance: -
CDR3nt: TGTGCCAGCAGTGACAGGACCCAAGAGACCCAGTACTTC; CDR3aa: CASSDRTQETQYF; j_gene: TRBJ2-5; d_gene: -; v_gene: TRBV25-1; abundance: -
CDR3nt: TGTGCCAGCAGCTCGAGGACAGGGCGAACAGATACGCAGTATTTT; CDR3aa: CASSSRTGRTDTQYF; j_gene: TRBJ2-3; d_gene: TRBD1; v_gene: TRBV7-9; abundance: -
CDR3nt: TGTGCCAGCAGTGAATCCGGGGGGCCCTCCTACGAGCAGTACTTC; CDR3aa: CASSESGGPSYEQYF; j_gene: TRBJ2-7; d_gene: -; v_gene: TRBV25-1; abundance: few
CDR3nt: TGTGCCAGCATGATGAGCAATGAGCAGTTCTTC; CDR3aa: CASMMSNEQFF; j_gene: TRBJ2-1; d_gene: -; v_gene: TRBV3-1; abundance: few
CDR3nt: TGTGCCAGCTCACCACCATTAGCGGGAGTCGACAATGAGCAGTTCTTC; CDR3aa: CASSPPLAGVDNEQFF; j_gene: TRBJ2-1; d_gene: TRBD2; v_gene: TRBV18; abundance: -
CDR3nt: TGCAGTGCTAGCCTCCGGGACAGTAGGAACTGGAATGAGCAGTTCTTC; CDR3aa: CSASLRDSRNWNEQFF; j_gene: TRBJ2-1; d_gene: TRBD1; v_gene: TRBV20-1; abundance: -
CDR3nt: TGTGCCAGCAGTGGGGACAGTAGCACAGATACGCAGTATTTT; CDR3aa: CASSGDSSTDTQYF; j_gene: TRBJ2-3; d_gene: TRBD1; v_gene: TRBV2; abundance: few
CDR3nt: TGCAGTGCTAGGGCCCCCCTGGCAAGTGCGGACACTGAAGCTTTCTTT; CDR3aa: CSARAPLASADTEAFF; j_gene: TRBJ1-1; d_gene: -; v_gene: TRBV20-1; abundance: -
CDR3nt: TGTGCCAGCAGCGGCGCGGGACAGTCCAATTCACCCCTCCACTTT; CDR3aa: CASSGAGQSNSPLHF; j_gene: TRBJ1-6; d_gene: TRBD1; v_gene: TRBV16; abundance: many
CDR3nt: TGTGCCAGCAGCCCGGCTTATCGGACTAGCGGTTACAATGAGCAGTTCTTC; CDR3aa: CASSPAYRTSGYNEQFF; j_gene: TRBJ2-1; d_gene: TRBD2; v_gene: TRBV11-2; abundance: -
CDR3nt: TGTGCCAGCAGTCCAAAGAGGACTAGCGGGAGAACAGATACGCAGTATTTT; CDR3aa: CASSPKRTSGRTDTQYF; j_gene: TRBJ2-3; d_gene: TRBD2; v_gene: TRBV7-2; abundance: -
CDR3nt: TGCGCCAGCAGCGCCGGGATTCTCGAGACCCAGTACTTC; CDR3aa: CASSAGILETQYF; j_gene: TRBJ2-5; d_gene: -; v_gene: TRBV5-1; abundance: -
CDR3nt: TGTGCCAGCAGTTTCTCCCCCACGGGGCCCCAAGAGACCCAGTACTTC; CDR3aa: CASSFSPTGPQETQYF; j_gene: TRBJ2-5; d_gene: -; v_gene: TRBV12-3/TRBV12-4; abundance: -
CDR3nt: TGTGCCAGCAGCTTAGGCCGGACTGCTGGCCACGAGCAGTACTTC; CDR3aa: CASSLGRTAGHEQYF; j_gene: TRBJ2-7; d_gene: -; v_gene: TRBV7-2; abundance: few
CDR3nt: TGTGCCAGCAGCCAAGCTATCTCCTACAATGAGCAGTTCTTC; CDR3aa: CASSQAISYNEQFF; j_gene: TRBJ2-1; d_gene: -; v_gene: TRBV4-2; abundance: -
CDR3nt: TGTGCCAGCAGCTCCACTAGCGGGAGGGCGACCTACAATGAGCAGTTCTTC; CDR3aa: CASSSTSGRATYNEQFF; j_gene: TRBJ2-1; d_gene: TRBD2; v_gene: TRBV7-2; abundance: -
CDR3nt: TGTGCCAGCAGTTTCACAGGGGTCGGTTCCCAAGAGACCCAGTACTTC; CDR3aa: CASSFTGVGSQETQYF; j_gene: TRBJ2-5; d_gene: TRBD1; v_gene: TRBV28; abundance: -
CDR3nt: TGTGCCAGCGCCAGCGCCTACGAGCAGTACTTC; CDR3aa: CASASAYEQYF; j_gene: TRBJ2-7; d_gene: -; v_gene: TRBV12-3/TRBV12-4; abundance: -